Listed below are T cell receptor beta chains from one sample, sequenced in a study of T-cell reconstitution after alpha-beta-depleted transplantation in children. Using its own MiXCR run on the PCR reads, TCRdb lists one record per CDR3 protein. This sample has 530,000 or so distinct CDR3 sequences; around 27% occur once, and the top ten carry around a third. The sample was PBMCs, taken before TCRalphabeta/CD19-depleted stem cell transplant. All receptors come from a boy younger than two with Wiskott-Aldrich syndrome, due to receive a stem cell transplant. Both conserved end residues are part of each CDR3. Each record gives: clone size, V gene, D gene, J gene, CDR3 protein, CDR3 DNA. A D gene is named only where the DNA matches it firmly. A clone size is listed for some rows: how often the clone was seen (once, few, many), or a class if it is expanded.

-	TRBV7-8	TRBD2	TRBJ2-7	CASSLAELAYYEQYF	TGTGCCAGCAGCTTAGCGGAACTAGCGTACTACGAGCAGTACTTC
-	TRBV12-3/TRBV12-4	-	TRBJ1-1	CASSPSAENTEAFF	TGTGCCAGCAGCCCCTCGGCGGAGAACACTGAAGCTTTCTTT
few	TRBV2	TRBD2	TRBJ2-2	CASSGSGTYTGELFF	TGTGCCAGCAGTGGTAGCGGGACTTACACCGGGGAGCTGTTTTTT
-	TRBV24-1	TRBD1	TRBJ2-1	CATSEGQGRDNEQFF	TGTGCCACCAGTGAGGGACAGGGCAGGGACAATGAGCAGTTCTTC
once	TRBV20-1	TRBD2	TRBJ2-2	CSAERENTGELFF	TGCAGTGCCGAGCGGGAAAACACCGGGGAGCTGTTTTTT
-	TRBV20-1	-	TRBJ2-1	CSAPVREGGHNEQFF	TGCAGTGCCCCGGTCAGAGAGGGGGGACACAATGAGCAGTTCTTC
few	TRBV20-1	TRBD1	TRBJ2-7	CSARRGGGEQYF	TGCAGTGCTAGAAGAGGGGGCGGGGAGCAGTACTTC
few	TRBV29-1	TRBD1	TRBJ1-2	CSVEKKEGAGYTF	TGCAGCGTTGAAAAAAAGGAGGGGGCGGGCTACACCTTC
once	TRBV5-1	-	TRBJ2-3	CASSLDRGSTDTQYF	TGCGCCAGCAGCTTGGATCGGGGTAGCACAGATACGCAGTATTTT
-	TRBV4-1	-	TRBJ1-1	CASSQEELPNTEAFF	TGCGCCAGCAGCCAAGAGGAGCTGCCGAACACTGAAGCTTTCTTT
-	TRBV14	-	TRBJ2-1	CASSRPGLPNDNEQFF	TGTGCCAGCAGCCGCCCTGGACTACCCAACGACAATGAGCAGTTCTTC
-	TRBV5-1	-	TRBJ2-7	CASSLYTGTYEQYF	TGCGCCAGCAGCTTATATACAGGAACCTACGAGCAGTACTTC
-	TRBV29-1	TRBD2	TRBJ2-1	CSDSGTSRYNEQFF	TGCAGCGACTCCGGGACTAGCAGATACAATGAGCAGTTCTTC
-	TRBV12-3/TRBV12-4	TRBD2	TRBJ2-3	CASKVASGFSTDTQYF	TGTGCCAGCAAGGTCGCTAGCGGATTTAGCACAGATACGCAGTATTTT
few	TRBV5-1	-	TRBJ2-7	CASSWGTDGKGSSYEQYF	TGCGCCAGCAGCTGGGGGACCGATGGGAAGGGGAGCTCCTACGAGCAGTACTTC
-	TRBV6-5	TRBD2	TRBJ2-7	CASSYGLAGDEQYF	TGTGCCAGCAGTTACGGACTAGCGGGAGACGAGCAGTACTTC
few	TRBV5-1	TRBD2	TRBJ2-1	CASSLRTSVYNEQFF	TGCGCCAGCAGCTTGCGGACTAGCGTATACAATGAGCAGTTCTTC
many	TRBV7-2	-	TRBJ2-1	CASSRLSSPSYNEQFF	TGTGCCAGCAGTCGTCTCAGTTCCCCCTCCTACAATGAGCAGTTCTTC
few	TRBV20-1	TRBD2	TRBJ2-2	CSAIRLADLGGELFF	TGCAGTGCTATCAGACTAGCAGATCTCGGCGGGGAGCTGTTTTTT
-	TRBV5-1	TRBD2	TRBJ2-7	CASSSGTSEDEQYF	TGCGCCAGCAGCTCGGGGACTAGTGAAGACGAGCAGTACTTC
-	TRBV4-1	-	TRBJ1-1	CASSPRPRTLNTEAFF	TGCGCCAGCAGCCCACGCCCGAGAACCTTGAACACTGAAGCTTTCTTT
-	TRBV11-3	-	TRBJ2-1	CASSSRRTSEQFF	TGTGCCAGCAGCTCAAGACGGACGAGTGAGCAGTTCTTC
few	TRBV3-1	-	TRBJ1-6	CASSQDSSTGSPLHF	TGTGCCAGCAGCCAAGATAGCTCGACCGGGTCACCCCTCCACTTT
-	TRBV2	-	TRBJ1-1	CASSEDIEAFF	TGTGCCAGCAGCGAAGACATTGAAGCTTTCTTT
-	TRBV5-1	TRBD1	TRBJ2-2	CASSSDRVTGELFF	TGCGCCAGCAGCTCCGACAGGGTAACCGGGGAGCTGTTTTTT
-	TRBV29-1	TRBD2	TRBJ2-1	CSGLLAENNEQFF	TGCAGCGGGCTACTAGCGGAAAACAATGAGCAGTTCTTC
few	TRBV20-1	-	TRBJ2-1	CSAPPPTDHSEQFF	TGCAGTGCCCCGCCCCCAACTGATCATAGTGAGCAGTTCTTC
-	TRBV28	-	TRBJ1-1	CASSTPGGNTEAFF	TGTGCCAGCAGTACCCCGGGGGGGAACACTGAAGCTTTCTTT
-	TRBV7-9	-	TRBJ2-2	CASSLAGRSGELFF	TGTGCCAGCAGCTTAGCAGGGCGTTCCGGGGAGCTGTTTTTT
-	TRBV5-1	TRBD1	TRBJ2-5	CASSLDRGPPQYF	TGCGCCAGCAGCTTGGACAGGGGCCCGCCCCAGTACTTC
-	TRBV6-1	TRBD2	TRBJ2-1	CASSLAGGTTYNEQFF	TGTGCCAGCAGCCTAGCGGGAGGCACGACCTACAATGAGCAGTTCTTC
-	TRBV20-1	-	TRBJ2-1	CSASEPRTTYNEQFF	TGCAGTGCTAGTGAGCCCCGGACTACCTACAATGAGCAGTTCTTC
-	TRBV27	-	TRBJ1-4	CASSLRKGDEKLFF	TGTGCCAGCAGTTTAAGGAAGGGGGATGAAAAACTGTTTTTT
once	TRBV28	TRBD1	TRBJ1-2	CASSLWRVSGGLRSEGYGYTF	TGTGCCAGCAGTTTATGGCGGGTATCAGGGGGCCTTAGATCGGAAGGCTATGGCTACACCTTC
few	TRBV7-3	-	TRBJ2-1	CASSSGPTNEQFF	TGTGCCAGCAGCTCGGGACCAACCAATGAGCAGTTCTTC
few	TRBV5-6	TRBD2	TRBJ2-5	CASSRSGRGLETQYF	TGTGCCAGCAGTCGTAGCGGGAGAGGCCTGGAGACCCAGTACTTC
-	TRBV27	-	TRBJ2-5	CASSPLTSTETQYF	TGTGCCAGCAGTCCGTTGACTAGTACGGAGACCCAGTACTTC
few	TRBV20-1	TRBD2	TRBJ2-1	CSAISGRAVSEQFF	TGCAGTGCTATTAGCGGGAGGGCCGTCAGTGAGCAGTTCTTC
-	TRBV7-2	TRBD2	TRBJ2-1	CASSLAAASGAYNEQFF	TGTGCCAGCAGCTTAGCGGCGGCTAGCGGAGCTTACAATGAGCAGTTCTTC
few	TRBV5-5	TRBD2	TRBJ2-2	CASTRLAASNTGELFF	TGTGCCAGCACCCGACTAGCGGCCTCGAACACCGGGGAGCTGTTTTTT
few	TRBV20-1	TRBD1	TRBJ1-1	CSARAILTGVNTEAFF	TGCAGTGCTAGGGCAATTTTGACAGGGGTGAACACTGAAGCTTTCTTT
few	TRBV28	-	TRBJ1-5	CASSLRQAFSNQPQHF	TGTGCCAGCAGTTTAAGACAGGCTTTTAGCAATCAGCCCCAGCATTTT
many	TRBV27	-	TRBJ1-2	CASSLKGSYGYTF	TGTGCCAGCAGTTTGAAGGGTAGCTATGGCTACACCTTC
few	TRBV20-1	-	TRBJ1-5	CSGWRDSNQPQHF	TGCAGTGGATGGAGGGATAGCAATCAGCCCCAGCATTTT
few	TRBV20-1	-	TRBJ2-7	CSAFDRRGPYEQYF	TGCAGTGCTTTTGACAGGCGAGGGCCCTACGAGCAGTACTTC
few	TRBV20-1	TRBD2	TRBJ2-7	CSAARTSGVSYEQYF	TGCAGTGCTGCGAGGACTAGCGGGGTCTCCTACGAGCAGTACTTC
few	TRBV30	-	TRBJ1-3	CAWSVRKGSGNTIYF	TGTGCCTGGAGTGTACGGAAGGGGTCTGGAAACACCATATATTTT
few	TRBV5-1	-	TRBJ1-6	CASSVTRTSNSPLHF	TGCGCCAGCAGCGTTACAAGGACATCCAATTCACCCCTCCACTTT
few	TRBV7-6	TRBD2	TRBJ2-1	CASSLWTSGSHNEQFF	TGTGCCAGCAGCTTATGGACTAGCGGGAGCCACAATGAGCAGTTCTTC
few	TRBV21-1	-	TRBJ1-2	CASSKTEAGTLYTF	TGTGCCAGCAGCAAAACTGAAGCCGGGACTCTGTACACCTTC